The 30 T cell receptor beta chains listed next were all sequenced from one sample in a study of persistence of HIV-infected CD4 T cells. Cells were stimulated with CMV-infected fibroblast lysates at approximately 10 ug/mL. CD40L-negative CD69-negative CD45RO-high memory CD4+ T cells were sorted as populations depleted of antigen-responding cells. The immunoSEQ assay was version 4, run in survey mode. The data were produced by immunoSEQ multiplex PCR, yet TCRdb's version contains in-frame clones alone and is incomplete. This sample has some 28,000 clones, with roughly 78% found just once. These receptors have no identified antigens. Sequenced here: CD4+ T cells sorted from PBMCs after 18-hour stimulation, sampled from a patient who received antiretroviral therapy. The receptors originated from an adult man with HIV who was CMV-seropositive.

V is TRBV21-1 and J is TRBJ2-1; no check of the table's D call, TRBD2, against the DNA was made. TRBV21-1 is a listed pseudogene. There are 16 residues in the CDR3. CDR3 nucleotide sequence: TGTGCCAGCAGCAAAGGAAGTGGGGAGGGGCCTAATGAGCAGTTCTTC. It encodes CASSKGSGEGPNEQFF.

A single count supports this clone. This chain uses TRBV20-1 with TRBJ1-3, with D possibly TRBD1 on 6 matching bases. The V end lost 3 bases, the J end lost 0 bases, and 18 bases lay between the germline ends. Germline CDR1 and CDR2: DFQATT and SNEGSKA (reference sequence). The length of the CDR3 is 17 residues. In DNA form, the CDR3 reads TGCAGTGCTAGTCTTCCGACAGGAACCAACTCTGGAAACACCATATATTTT. It translates to CSASLPTGTNSGNTIYF.

The rearrangement links TRBV5-1 to TRBJ1-1, with TRBD1 matching over 7 bases. CDR3 length equals 15 residues. Trimming removed 2 bases from V and 4 bases from J; junction bases left unmatched: 8. Germline lookup yields CDR1 SGHRS and CDR2 YFSETQ. The CDR3 protein is CASSLLRDSGTEAFF. The DNA for the CDR3 is TGCGCCAGCAGCTTACTCCGGGACAGCGGCACTGAAGCTTTCTTT.

V and J are TRBV7-9 and TRBJ2-7; 8 positions match TRBD2. The CDR3 spans 15 residues. Germline CDR1 SEHNR, CDR2 FQNEAQ (reference sequence). J gave up 3 bases and V 1 base, and 5 bases lay outside the gene matches. Here the CDR3 reads CASSLVGSGDYEQYF. The CDR3 DNA is TGTGCCAGCAGCTTAGTAGGTAGCGGGGACTACGAGCAGTACTTC.

The chain employs TRBV7-8 and TRBJ2-3; D uncertain. In germline, CDR1 is SGHVS, CDR2 FQNEAQ. The CDR3 has 14 amino acids. Trimming stripped 1 base from V and 1 base from J, with 6 bases between. The CDR3 sequence: CASSLGHRTDTQYF. The CDR3 nucleotides are TGTGCCAGCAGCTTAGGGCATCGCACAGATACGCAGTATTTT.

The rearrangement links TRBV7-3 to TRBJ2-1; 14 positions match TRBD2. This CDR3 spans 15 amino acids. J lost 6 bases, V lost 5 bases, and 3 bases had no gene match. The germline gives CDR1 SGHTA, CDR2 FQGTGA. CDR3 sequence: CASSVGLAGGNEQFF. CDR3 DNA: TGTGCCAGCAGCGTAGGACTAGCGGGGGGCAATGAGCAGTTCTTC.

DNA of the CDR3: TGCGCCAGCAGCTCGGGCGGGGGGGCCGCCGGGGAGCTGTTTTTT. Residues: CASSSGGGAAGELFF. The chain has TRBV5-1 and TRBJ2-2, with TRBD2 matching over 9 bases. Germline CDR1 is SGHRS and CDR2 is YFSETQ. The length of the CDR3 is 15 residues. V trimming: 3 bases; J trimming: 6 bases; junction bases outside the gene matches: 6.

The CDR3 loop reads CASSPTTALDQPQHF. The CDR3 nucleotides read TGTGCCAGCTCACCTACCACGGCCCTCGATCAGCCCCAGCATTTT. The chain employs TRBV18 and TRBJ1-5; no definite D call. This CDR3 spans 15 amino acids. The germline V and J ends were trimmed by 3 bases and 5 bases, with 14 bases remaining between them. CDR1 and CDR2 from the germline V gene are KGHSH and LQKENI.

The V and J genes are TRBV7-6 and TRBJ1-3; D unclear. The CDR3 is 13 amino acids. The V gene lost 0 bases and the J gene lost 4 bases, with 4 bases spanning the gap. Germline V lookup: CDR1 SGHVS, CDR2 FNYEAQ. The CDR3 bases are TGTGCCAGCAGCTTAGCTTCCGGAAACACCATATATTTT. This codes for CASSLASGNTIYF.

The V call is TRBV6-5, the J call TRBJ2-1, with D possibly TRBD1 on 6 matching bases. The ends were cut back, 6 bases at V and 5 bases at J, with 14 bases in the middle. The CDR3 totals 14 residues. The germline V gene encodes CDR1 MNHEY and CDR2 SVGAGI. CDR3 sequence: CASRLDRGHNEQFF. The CDR3 DNA sequence: TGTGCCAGCAGGTTGGACAGAGGCCACAATGAGCAGTTCTTC.

The chain joins TRBV6-5 to TRBJ1-2; D perhaps matches TRBD1 (5 bases). The CDR3 has 13 residues. Per the germline V gene, CDR1 is MNHEY and CDR2 is SVGAGI. V lost 5 bases and J 8 bases, leaving 15 bases between the germline ends. The CDR3: CASSRAEGRGYTF. The CDR3 nucleotides read TGTGCCAGCAGTCGGGCGGAGGGGCGCGGCTACACCTTC.

The chain links TRBV3-1 (or the pseudogene TRBV3-2) to TRBJ1-1, with D unresolved. This CDR3 has 13 residues. Trimming pared 3 bases from V and 7 bases from J, leaving 12 bases between. From germline, CDR1 is LGHDT and CDR2 YNNKEL (reference sequence). The CDR3 sequence: CASSQHNVGEAFF. In DNA, the CDR3 is TGTGCCAGCAGCCAGCACAATGTGGGTGAAGCTTTCTTT.

In DNA form, the CDR3 reads TGTGCCAGCAGCTTCGAACCCGGTAGCAATCAGCCCCAGCATTTT. It is translated as CASSFEPGSNQPQHF. The chain joins TRBV5-8 to TRBJ1-5; D is unclear. The V end lost 2 bases, the J end lost 0 bases, and 9 bases lay between the germline ends. CDR3 length: 15 amino acids. CDR1 is SGHTS and CDR2 is YDEGEE in the germline V gene.

The rearrangement joins TRBV4-2 to TRBJ1-1; 7 positions match TRBD1. Germline-derived CDR1 and CDR2 are LGHNA and YNFKEQ. The CDR3 runs to 15 residues. J gave up 5 bases and V 0 bases, and 6 bases lay outside the gene matches. The CDR3 region has the DNA TGTGCCAGCAGCCAAGAGAAGTCAGGGGGAACTGAAGCTTTCTTT. Encoded protein: CASSQEKSGGTEAFF.

The gene calls are TRBV11-3 and TRBJ2-2; no reliable D call. The V end was cut by 1 base, the J end by 5 bases, with 8 bases between. Per the germline V gene, CDR1 is SGHNT and CDR2 is YENEEA. This CDR3 has 14 residues. The CDR3 DNA is TGTGCCAGCAGCTTAGGACGCGTGACCGGGGAGCTGTTTTTT. Protein: CASSLGRVTGELFF. The complete variable domain, with remaining parts taken from reference TRBV11-3 and TRBJ2-2, reads EAGVVQSPRYKIIEKKQPVAFWCNPISGHNTLYWYLQNLGQGPELLIRYENEEAVDDSQLPKDRFSAERLKGVDSTLKIQPAELGDSAVYLCASSLGRVTGELFFGEGSRLTVL.

This clone was seen once. The rearrangement links TRBV29-1 to TRBJ2-3; TRBD2 matches at 11 bases. This CDR3 has 14 amino acids. The trim removed 7 bases at V and 4 bases at J, leaving 7 bases unmatched. Looked up from germline, CDR1 is SQVTM and CDR2 is ANQGSEA. The CDR3 loop reads CSAATSGAADTQYF. The CDR3 bases are TGCAGCGCCGCGACTAGCGGGGCCGCAGATACGCAGTATTTT.

CDR3 DNA sequence: TGTGCCAGCAGCCAAGAGGAAAAACTGTTTTTT. The encoded protein is CASSQEEKLFF. The genes are TRBV14 and TRBJ1-4; no clear D. With 0 bases removed from V and 8 bases from J, the gap between germline ends came to 1 base. Looked up from germline, CDR1 is SGHDN and CDR2 is FVKESK. This CDR3 spans 11 amino acids.

This clone was counted a few times. CDR3 loop: CATSDLEGGSNQPQHF. CDR3 in DNA: TGTGCCACCAGTGATTTGGAGGGAGGGAGCAATCAGCCCCAGCATTTT. The rearrangement uses TRBV24-1 and TRBJ1-5, with D unclear. Looked up from germline, CDR1 is KGHDR and CDR2 is SFDVKD. This CDR3 comprises 16 residues. The V and J ends lost 0 bases and 1 base respectively, with 9 bases between them.

The V and J genes are TRBV5-1 and TRBJ2-7; D remains ambiguous. The CDR3 loop spans 14 amino acids. V lost 0 bases to trimming and J lost 0 bases, with 7 bases between them. CDR1 is SGHRS, CDR2 YFSETQ, per germline. The CDR3 nucleotides read TGCGCCAGCAGCTTGGAGGCGGACTCCTACGAGCAGTACTTC. This codes for CASSLEADSYEQYF. Full variable domain (missing parts from reference TRBV5-1 and TRBJ2-7): KAGVTQTPRYLIKTRGQQVTLSCSPISGHRSVSWYQQTPGQGLQFLFEYFSETQRNKGNFPGRFSGRQFSNSRSEMNVSTLELGDSALYLCASSLEADSYEQYFGPGTRLTVT.

This clone occurred a few times. The rearrangement links TRBV7-9 to TRBJ1-5, with 8 positions matching TRBD1. The germline V gene has CDR1 SEHNR and CDR2 FQNEAQ (reference sequence). This CDR3 contains 16 residues. V lost 1 base, J lost 2 bases, and 4 bases stayed unmatched. CDR3 sequence: CASSLGTGIGNQPQHF. For the CDR3, the DNA is TGTGCCAGCAGCTTAGGGACAGGGATCGGCAATCAGCCCCAGCATTTT.

V is TRBV21-1 and J is TRBJ2-3; the table's D gene call, TRBD1, was not cross checked with the DNA. TRBV21-1 is described as a pseudogene. The CDR3 extends over 14 amino acids. The DNA of the CDR3 is TGTGCCAGCAGACAGGCCTCTAGCACAGATACGCAGTATTTT. This gives the protein CASRQASSTDTQYF.

V is TRBV27 and J is TRBJ2-1; 7 bases align to TRBD1. Germline values: CDR1 MNHEY, CDR2 SMNVEV (reference sequence). The CDR3 has 15 amino acids. J gave up 6 bases and V 7 bases, and 12 bases lay outside the gene matches. The CDR3 bases are TGTGCCAGCACCCCCTGGCCAGGGGGAATCAATGAGCAGTTCTTC. Amino acids: CASTPWPGGINEQFF.

CDR3 nucleotides: TGTGCCAGCAGCGGGGGACAGGGGAGGATACCCCTCCACTTT. Its protein is CASSGGQGRIPLHF. The chain employs TRBV11-1 and TRBJ1-6; 10 positions match TRBD1. V shed 5 bases and J 12 bases; nucleotides not matched to a gene: 7. The CDR3 has 14 amino acids. In germline, CDR1 is SGHAT, CDR2 FQDESV (reference sequence).

This clone was seen a handful of times. This chain links TRBV10-2 with TRBJ1-4; 8 bases agree with TRBD1. The CDR3 contains 12 residues. Per germline, CDR1 WSHSY and CDR2 SAAADI. The junction had 2 bases not matched to a gene; V was cut back by 7 bases and J by 7 bases. The CDR3 loop reads CASTDRVEKLFF. In DNA form, the CDR3 reads TGCGCCAGCACGGACAGGGTTGAAAAACTGTTTTTT.

The chain uses TRBV19 and TRBJ1-6; tentative D call: TRBD1 (5 bases). CDR3 length: 15 amino acids. V gave up 5 bases and J gave up 5 bases, with 13 bases separating them. CDR1 is LNHDA, CDR2 SQIVND, per germline (reference sequence). This CDR3 is CASSPLTGHNSPLHF. The DNA of the CDR3 is TGTGCCAGTAGTCCGTTGACGGGACATAATTCACCCCTCCACTTT.

This chain uses TRBV27 with TRBJ1-2, with 8 positions matching TRBD1. The CDR3 spans 13 residues. The V segment lost 6 bases and the J segment 4 bases; nucleotides outside the gene matches: 4. CDR1 is MNHEY, CDR2 SMNVEV, per germline (reference sequence). The CDR3 spells CASSTGTGYGYTF. The CDR3 DNA is TGTGCCAGCAGCACCGGGACAGGCTATGGCTACACCTTC.

This sequence joins TRBV6-5 and TRBJ2-7; 11 positions match TRBD1. Germline lookup yields CDR1 MNHEY and CDR2 SVGAGI. The CDR3 has 13 amino acids. V lost 8 bases and J lost 6; bases outside the gene matches: 6. The CDR3 DNA is TGTGCCAGCGAGGACAGGGGGCAAGGCGAGCAGTACTTC. It is translated as CASEDRGQGEQYF.

The rearrangement uses TRBV6-4 and TRBJ1-6; D is unresolved. CDR1 and CDR2 (germline): MRHNA, SNTAGT. Between the trimmed V and J ends, which lost 2 bases and 9 bases, there was a span of 17 bases. CDR3 length equals 16 residues. The CDR3 coding sequence is TGTGCCAGCAGTGACACCCGGACGGTCGTGCTTTCACCCCTCCACTTT. This codes for CASSDTRTVVLSPLHF.

J is TRBJ2-3 and V is TRBV28, with TRBD1 matching over 7 bases. CDR1 MDHEN and CDR2 SYDVKM come from the germline V gene. The CDR3 is 14 amino acids. J was trimmed by 3 bases and V by 4 bases; bases with no gene match: 4. The CDR3 loop is CASSSRQGTDTQYF. DNA for the CDR3: TGTGCCAGCAGTTCAAGACAGGGAACAGATACGCAGTATTTT. The full variable domain, rest sourced from reference TRBV28 and TRBJ2-3, is DVKVTQSSRYLVKRTGEKVFLECVQDMDHENMFWYRQDPGLGLRLIYFSYDVKMKEKGDIPEGYSVSREKKERFSLILESASTNQTSMYLCASSSRQGTDTQYFGPGTRLTVL.

The V gene is TRBV5-4, the J gene TRBJ2-7, with D unclear. The ends were cut back, 2 bases at V and 0 bases at J, with 9 bases in the middle. This CDR3 is built from 14 residues. Germline V lookup: CDR1 SGHNT, CDR2 YYREEE (reference sequence). CDR3 in amino acids: CASSFYWSSYEQYF. In nucleotides, the CDR3 is TGTGCCAGCAGCTTCTACTGGAGCTCCTACGAGCAGTACTTC.